This T cell receptor (beta chain) was identified during a study of cytomegalovirus exposure and HLA in healthy donors. Worth noting for this clone: The antigen is undetermined.

Findings of the study overall: According to reports, the classifier identified cytomegalovirus status with high specificity and sensitivity.

This CDR3 is 14 amino acids long. Trimming took 7 bases from V and 4 from J, leaving 16 bases between them. Germline V gene lookup returns CDR1 SEHNR and CDR2 FQNEAQ (reference sequence). Profiling relied on immunoSEQ multiplex PCR, and the TCRdb table lists in-frame clones only, not all of them. The sample contains approximately 170,000 clones, more than 70% of which appear only once. The chain joins TRBV7-9 to TRBJ1-1; D may be TRBD1 (5 bases). The TCR was taken from a young man in good health and CMV-seropositive. The sequenced material came from PBMCs. This CDR3 is CASTMTQGSTEAFF. DNA of the CDR3: TGTGCCAGCACCATGACCCAGGGAAGCACTGAAGCTTTCTTT. The whole variable domain, filled in from reference TRBV7-9 and TRBJ1-1, reads DTGVSQNPRHKITKRGQNVTFRCDPISEHNRLYWYRQTLGQGPEFLTYFQNEAQLEKSRLLSDRFSAERPKGSFSTLEIQRTEQGDSAMYLCASTMTQGSTEAFFGQGTRLTVV.